The 23 T cell receptor beta chains given below trace back to one sample, sequenced in a study of blood T cell repertoires in COVID-19. The data were produced by immunoSEQ multiplex PCR, yet TCRdb's version contains in-frame clones alone and is incomplete. The sample yields fewer than 300,000 clones, 88% seen once. Material for sequencing was peripheral blood. The receptors stem from a woman aged 30 to 39 with acute or convalescent COVID-19.

CDR3 in amino acids: CASSRVRETTRNEQFF. CDR3 DNA sequence: TGTGCCAGCAGTCGCGTCCGGGAAACAACCCGCAATGAGCAGTTCTTC. The V call is TRBV7-9, the J call TRBJ2-1; D possibly corresponds to TRBD2 (5 bases). Per the germline V gene, CDR1 is SEHNR and CDR2 is FQNEAQ (reference sequence). V was shortened by 6 bases and J by 6 bases, with 21 bases between the two germline ends. The CDR3 totals 16 residues.

V is TRBV18 and J is TRBJ1-1; tentative D call: TRBD1 (5 bases). V lost 3 bases, J lost 11 bases, and 13 bases lay in between. Per germline, CDR1 KGHSH and CDR2 LQKENI. CDR3 length: 12 amino acids. The CDR3 is CASSPGGRDAFF. The CDR3 DNA sequence: TGTGCCAGCTCACCGGGGGGGAGGGACGCTTTCTTT.

The rearrangement uses TRBV9 and TRBJ2-3; 11 bases align to TRBD2. V lost 0 bases, J lost 8 bases, and 2 bases stayed unmatched. CDR1 and CDR2 (germline): SGDLS, YYNGEE. This CDR3 has 14 residues. In DNA form, the CDR3 reads TGTGCCAGCAGCGTAGCTACTAGCGGGAGTACGCAGTATTTT. Its translation is CASSVATSGSTQYF.

The V and J genes are TRBV6-2 or TRBV6-3 and TRBJ2-7, with 8 nucleotides matching TRBD2. CDR3 length equals 15 residues. V shed 0 bases, J shed 2 bases, and the junction held 3 bases outside the gene matches. From germline, CDR1 is MNHEY and CDR2 SVGEGT. CDR3 DNA: TGTGCCAGCAGTTACTCTTTTAGCGGGGCCTACGAGCAGTACTTC. This sequence encodes CASSYSFSGAYEQYF.

This clone was detected many times. The genes are TRBV7-2 and TRBJ2-2; 7 nucleotides line up with TRBD2. The germline gives CDR1 SGHTA, CDR2 FQGNSA. The J segment lost 2 bases and the V segment lost 1 base, leaving 13 bases of the junction unmatched. The CDR3 runs to 19 residues. CDR3 in amino acids: CASSLEGSLAVKNTGELFF. The CDR3 nucleotides are TGTGCCAGCAGCTTAGAGGGGTCCCTAGCGGTGAAAAACACCGGGGAGCTGTTTTTT.

J is TRBJ1-3 and V is TRBV28, with D maybe TRBD1 (6 bases). Germline loops: CDR1 MDHEN, CDR2 SYDVKM. V was clipped by 6 bases and J by 0 bases, with 12 bases between them. CDR3 length equals 15 residues. The CDR3 nucleotides read TGTGCCAGCAGGCGGACAGTCCTCTCTGGAAACACCATATATTTT. It encodes CASRRTVLSGNTIYF. The complete variable domain, with remaining parts taken from reference TRBV28 and TRBJ1-3, reads DVKVTQSSRYLVKRTGEKVFLECVQDMDHENMFWYRQDPGLGLRLIYFSYDVKMKEKGDIPEGYSVSREKKERFSLILESASTNQTSMYLCASRRTVLSGNTIYFGEGSWLTVV.

V and J are TRBV3-1 (or the pseudogene TRBV3-2) and TRBJ2-1; 9 bases align to TRBD2. J lost 4 bases, V lost 3 bases, and 7 bases had no gene match. Germline CDR1 LGHDT, CDR2 YNNKEL (reference sequence). This CDR3 has 16 amino acids. The CDR3 region has the DNA TGTGCCAGCAGCCAGCCAGGGACTAGCCGTTACAATGAGCAGTTCTTC. Translation: CASSQPGTSRYNEQFF.

CDR3 region: CASSATGISDGYTF. CDR3 bases: TGTGCCAGCAGTGCCACAGGGATTTCCGATGGCTACACCTTC. The V call is TRBV27, the J call TRBJ1-2, with TRBD1 as a possible D gene (6 bases). Per germline, CDR1 MNHEY and CDR2 SMNVEV (reference sequence). The CDR3 loop spans 14 amino acids. With 5 bases removed from V and 6 bases from J, the gap between germline ends came to 16 bases.

The chain couples TRBV30 to TRBJ1-6, with unresolved D. The CDR3 sequence is 16 residues long. Trimming took off 3 bases at V and 10 bases at J, with 22 bases between the two ends. Germline CDR1 is GTSNPN and CDR2 is SVGIG (reference sequence). The CDR3 sequence is CAWRPGGPSWNSPLHF. The CDR3 DNA reads TGTGCCTGGAGGCCAGGTGGGCCCTCTTGGAACTCACCCCTCCACTTT.

This chain connects TRBV25-1 to TRBJ2-1, with no clear D. Between the trimmed V and J ends, which lost 4 bases and 14 bases, there was a span of 3 bases. Germline CDR1 reads MGHDK; CDR2 reads SYGVNS. This CDR3 comprises 8 residues. The CDR3 here is CASSGEFF. DNA of the CDR3: TGTGCCAGCAGTGGCGAGTTCTTC.

This chain links TRBV19 with TRBJ2-3, with 8 bases that match TRBD2. Germline V CDR1 and CDR2: LNHDA, SQIVND (reference sequence). CDR3 size: 15 residues. Trimming removed 3 bases from V and 7 bases from J; junction bases left unmatched: 9. DNA of the CDR3: TGTGCCAGTAGTATCCTTAGCGGGATCGGGCATACGCAGTATTTT. It translates to CASSILSGIGHTQYF.

The V call is TRBV4-2, the J call TRBJ2-7, with 9 bases that match TRBD1. V lost 4 bases, J lost 1 base, and 5 bases stayed unmatched. The CDR3 is made up of 15 amino acids. In germline, CDR1 is LGHNA, CDR2 YNFKEQ. The CDR3 here is CASSPDRGISYEQYF. CDR3 bases: TGTGCCAGCAGCCCAGACAGGGGGATTTCCTACGAGCAGTACTTC.

V is TRBV21-1 and J is TRBJ2-7; TRBD2, as called in the table, went unchecked against the DNA. TRBV21-1 is flagged as a pseudogene. CDR3 size: 18 residues. The CDR3 loop reads CASSKWPPGGGFTYEQYF. The CDR3 DNA reads TGTGCCAGCAGCAAATGGCCACCTGGGGGAGGATTCACCTACGAGCAGTACTTC.

The V gene is TRBV30, the J gene TRBJ2-7; 7 nucleotides agree with TRBD2. Looked up from germline, CDR1 is GTSNPN and CDR2 is SVGIG (reference sequence). The CDR3 totals 13 residues. V gave up 4 bases and J gave up 2 bases; unmatched junction bases: 5. The CDR3 nucleotides read TGTGCCTGGAAGCGGGGCGGGGCCTACGAGCAGTACTTC. It yields the protein CAWKRGGAYEQYF.

The genes are TRBV29-1 and TRBJ2-1, with 12 bases aligning to TRBD2. CDR3 size: 15 residues. The J segment lost 6 bases and the V segment lost 6 bases, leaving 9 bases of the junction unmatched. CDR1 SQVTM and CDR2 ANQGSEA come from the germline V gene. The CDR3 nucleotides read TGCAGCGTGTGGGACGGGACTAGCGGGTTCAATGAGCAGTTCTTC. Encoded protein: CSVWDGTSGFNEQFF.

V and J are TRBV2 and TRBJ2-5, with 9 bases lining up with TRBD2. Germline CDR1 is SNHLY and CDR2 is FYNNEI. Germline trimming cut 4 bases from V and 1 base from J; bases unmatched to any gene: 4. The CDR3 consists of 15 residues. CDR3: CASSGLAVIQETQYF. CDR3 bases: TGTGCCAGCAGTGGACTAGCGGTTATCCAAGAGACCCAGTACTTC.

The chain couples TRBV30 to TRBJ2-7, with 10 bases lining up with TRBD1. V lost 3 bases, J lost 4 bases, and 0 bases stayed unmatched. Per the germline V gene, CDR1 is GTSNPN and CDR2 is SVGIG (reference sequence). This CDR3 is 12 amino acids long. The CDR3 region has the DNA TGTGCCTGGAGGGACAGGGGGTACGAGCAGTACTTC. The encoded protein is CAWRDRGYEQYF.

J is TRBJ2-1 and V is TRBV11-3; D is uncertain. Germline V gene lookup returns CDR1 SGHNT and CDR2 YENEEA. CDR3 length: 12 residues. Trimming left V 3 bases short and J 6 bases short, with 6 bases between. In nucleotides, the CDR3 is TGTGCCAGCAGCTTCAGAGGCAATGAGCAGTTCTTC. Translating gives CASSFRGNEQFF. The variable domain in full, completed from reference TRBV11-3 and TRBJ2-1, reads EAGVVQSPRYKIIEKKQPVAFWCNPISGHNTLYWYLQNLGQGPELLIRYENEEAVDDSQLPKDRFSAERLKGVDSTLKIQPAELGDSAVYLCASSFRGNEQFFGPGTRLTVL.

This chain uses TRBV19 with TRBJ2-1; TRBD2 aligns across 12 bases. Germline CDR1 reads LNHDA; CDR2 reads SQIVND (reference sequence). The CDR3 has 15 residues. With 5 bases clipped from V and 9 bases from J, the junction kept 8 bases outside the gene matches. CDR3 nucleotide sequence: TGTGCCAGTAGTTCCCGACTAGCGGGAGTAGTTGAGCAGTTCTTC. Translating it yields CASSSRLAGVVEQFF.

This chain links TRBV24-1 with TRBJ2-1, with 10 positions matching TRBD2. The V gene's germline CDR1 is KGHDR and CDR2 SFDVKD. This CDR3 has 15 amino acids. V shed 10 bases, J shed 7 bases, and the junction held 12 bases outside the gene matches. The CDR3 DNA reads as TGTGCCACGGATCAGAGCGGGAGGGCTGGAAATGAGCAGTTCTTC. It translates to CATDQSGRAGNEQFF.

The chain couples TRBV6-6 to TRBJ2-1; 8 bases match TRBD1. The junction had 8 bases not matched to a gene; V was cut back by 6 bases and J by 1 base. CDR1 and CDR2 (germline): MNHNY, SVGAGI (reference sequence). The CDR3 loop spans 16 amino acids. CDR3 protein: CASSIGQGASYNEQFF. Written as DNA, the CDR3 is TGTGCCAGCAGCATAGGACAGGGAGCTTCCTACAATGAGCAGTTCTTC.

CDR3 sequence: CASSELTGTGELFF. Written as DNA, the CDR3 is TGTGCCAGCAGCGAATTGACGGGCACCGGGGAGCTGTTTTTT. V gene TRBV5-6 combines with J gene TRBJ2-2; D is unresolved. CDR3 size: 14 residues. Germline values: CDR1 SGHDT, CDR2 YYEEEE. Trimming removed 4 bases from V and 4 bases from J, with 11 bases in between.

The CDR3 DNA sequence: TGCGCCAGCAGCCCGGGGGGCCTAAACTATGGCTACACCTTC. This codes for CASSPGGLNYGYTF. V and J are TRBV4-1 and TRBJ1-2; tentative D call: TRBD1 (6 bases). This CDR3 spans 14 amino acids. From germline, CDR1 is MGHRA and CDR2 YSYEKL. Trimming left V 4 bases short and J 2 bases short, with 11 bases between.